This T cell receptor (beta chain) was recorded in a study of T cells in localized non-small cell lung cancer. TCRdb's table, derived via immunoSEQ multiplex PCR, lists solely in-frame clones and lacks some. The sample holds about 52,000 clones, more than 75% seen once. The CDR3 consists of 14 residues. With V trimmed by 7 bases and J by 5 bases, 9 bases remained unmatched. Germline-derived CDR1 and CDR2 are MNHEY and SVGAGI. Study results and limitations: Tumor showed lower T cell clonality than uninvolved adjacent lung, where it was highest. For the top 100 tumor clones, a median about 57 also appeared in adjacent lung.

As to this clone: Its antigen is not known.

Here the sequenced sample was PBMCs, taken before any cancer treatment. The receptor comes from a female donor with stage II lung adenocarcinoma. The genes are TRBV6-5 and TRBJ2-3; 7 bases fit TRBD2. As DNA, the CDR3 is TGTGCCAGCACCCCTGGGGGGGGAAGAGATACGCAGTATTTT. Protein sequence: CASTPGGGRDTQYF.